This TCR beta chain came from a study of regulatory T cells in long-lasting Graves disease. Trimming removed 3 bases at V and 2 bases at J, with 8 bases between. This CDR3 comprises 13 residues. The V gene's germline CDR1 is SGDLS and CDR2 YYNGEE. In building TCR beta libraries, iRepertoire HTBI primers were used together with Arm-PCR of CDR3 regions. TCRdb re-derived calls from the multiplex PCR reads in MiXCR, one entry per CDR3 protein. The sample includes roughly 400,000 distinct CDR3 sequences, roughly a fifth seen only once; the top ten take over 11%. Study-level results: The study found TRBV28, TRBJ1-2 and TRBJ2-5 favored in persistent disease. Researchers reported studying only peripheral blood, not thyroid tissue.

Time point of the sample: persistent/refractory GD, antithyroid drugs over 5 years with positive TRAb. The TCR library was prepared using RNA isolated from PBMCs. This clonotype was counted ten times or more. Its antigen is unknown. The TCR sequence derives from a female donor with Graves disease. This chain uses TRBV9 with TRBJ2-5, with D possibly TRBD2 on 6 matching bases. The source was peripheral blood mononuclear cells (PBMCs), collected when the disease was refractory, from a patient treated with antithyroid drugs. DNA of the CDR3: TGTGCCAGCAGCGGGAGCGGGCAAGAGACCCAGTACTTC. Protein sequence: CASSGSGQETQYF.